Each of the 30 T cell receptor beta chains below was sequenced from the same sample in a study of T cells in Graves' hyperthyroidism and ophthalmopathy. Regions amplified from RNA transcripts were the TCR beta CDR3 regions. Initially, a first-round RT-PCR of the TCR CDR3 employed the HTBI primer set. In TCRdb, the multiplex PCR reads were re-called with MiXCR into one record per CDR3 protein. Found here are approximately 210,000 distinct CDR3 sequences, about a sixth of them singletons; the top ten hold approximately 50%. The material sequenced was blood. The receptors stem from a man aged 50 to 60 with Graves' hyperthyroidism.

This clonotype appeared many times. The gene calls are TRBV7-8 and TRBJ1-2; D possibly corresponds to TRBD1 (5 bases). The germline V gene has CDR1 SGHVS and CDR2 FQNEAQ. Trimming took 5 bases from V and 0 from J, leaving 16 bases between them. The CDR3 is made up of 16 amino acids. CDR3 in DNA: TGTGCCAGCAGCATGGGGACCCGAGAAACTAACTATGGCTACACCTTC. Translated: CASSMGTRETNYGYTF.

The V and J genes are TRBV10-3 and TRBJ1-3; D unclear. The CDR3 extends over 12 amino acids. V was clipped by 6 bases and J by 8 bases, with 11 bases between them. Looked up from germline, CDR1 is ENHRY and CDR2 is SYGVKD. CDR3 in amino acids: CAISGRIDTIYF. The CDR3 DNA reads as TGTGCCATCAGCGGGAGGATTGACACCATATATTTT.

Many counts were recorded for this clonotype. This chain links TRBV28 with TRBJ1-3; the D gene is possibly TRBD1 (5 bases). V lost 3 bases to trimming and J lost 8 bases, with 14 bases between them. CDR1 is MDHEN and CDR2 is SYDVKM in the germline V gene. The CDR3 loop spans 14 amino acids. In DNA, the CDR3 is TGTGCCAGCAGTTTGAGGGGCAGGCCGGACACCATATATTTT. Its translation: CASSLRGRPDTIYF. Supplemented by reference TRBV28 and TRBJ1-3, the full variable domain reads DVKVTQSSRYLVKRTGEKVFLECVQDMDHENMFWYRQDPGLGLRLIYFSYDVKMKEKGDIPEGYSVSREKKERFSLILESASTNQTSMYLCASSLRGRPDTIYFGEGSWLTVV.

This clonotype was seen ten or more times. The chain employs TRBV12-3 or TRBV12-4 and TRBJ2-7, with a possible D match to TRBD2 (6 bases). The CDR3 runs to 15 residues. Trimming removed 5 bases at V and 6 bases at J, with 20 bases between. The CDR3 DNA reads TGTGCCAGCAGTCTATTAGCGGATCCCTCGGGCGAGCAGTACTTC. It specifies CASSLLADPSGEQYF.

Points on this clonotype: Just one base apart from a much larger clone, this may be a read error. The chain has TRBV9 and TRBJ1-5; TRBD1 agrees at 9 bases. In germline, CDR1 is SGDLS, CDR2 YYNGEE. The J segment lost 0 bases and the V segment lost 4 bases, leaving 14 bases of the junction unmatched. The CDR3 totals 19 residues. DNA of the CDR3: TGTGCCAGCAGCTCCAGTCCCGGGACAGGGATCGATAGCAATCAGCCCCAGCATTTT. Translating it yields CASSSSPGTGIDSNQPQHF. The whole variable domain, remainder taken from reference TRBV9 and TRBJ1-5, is DSGVTQTPKHLITATGQRVTLRCSPRSGDLSVYWYQQSLDQGLQFLIQYYNGEERAKGNILERFSAQQFPDLHSELNLSSLELGDSALYFCASSSSPGTGIDSNQPQHFGDGTRLSIL.

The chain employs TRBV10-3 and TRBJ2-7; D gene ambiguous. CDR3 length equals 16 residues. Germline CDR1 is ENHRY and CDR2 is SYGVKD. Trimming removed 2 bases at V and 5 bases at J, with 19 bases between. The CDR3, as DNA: TGTGCCATCAGTGAGGGCCCCGGTCTTGATCGGAACGAGCAGTACTTC. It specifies CAISEGPGLDRNEQYF.

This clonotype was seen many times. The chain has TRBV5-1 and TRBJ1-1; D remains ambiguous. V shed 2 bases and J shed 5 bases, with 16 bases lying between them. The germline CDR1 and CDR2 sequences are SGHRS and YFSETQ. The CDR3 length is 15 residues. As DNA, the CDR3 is TGCGCCAGCAGCTTATATAGGTTGTGGGCTACTGAAGCTTTCTTT. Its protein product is CASSLYRLWATEAFF.

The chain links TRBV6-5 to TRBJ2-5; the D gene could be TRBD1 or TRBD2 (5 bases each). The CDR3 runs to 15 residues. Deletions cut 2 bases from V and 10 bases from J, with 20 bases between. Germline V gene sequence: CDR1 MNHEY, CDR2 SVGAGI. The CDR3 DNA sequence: TGTGCCAGCAGTTACCGCTCCGGGACCTTTGGGGACCAGTACTTC. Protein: CASSYRSGTFGDQYF.

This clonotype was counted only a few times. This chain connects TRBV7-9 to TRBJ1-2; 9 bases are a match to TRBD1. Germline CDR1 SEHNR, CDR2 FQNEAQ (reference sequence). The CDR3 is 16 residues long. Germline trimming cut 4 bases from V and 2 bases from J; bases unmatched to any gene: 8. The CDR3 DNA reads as TGTGCCAGCAGCTCGGTCACAGGGGGCCCGAACTATGGCTACACCTTC. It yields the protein CASSSVTGGPNYGYTF.

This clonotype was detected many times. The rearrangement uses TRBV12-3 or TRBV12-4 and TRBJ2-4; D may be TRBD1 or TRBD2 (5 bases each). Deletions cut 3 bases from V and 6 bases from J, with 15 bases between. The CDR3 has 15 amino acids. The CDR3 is CASSFGGSRRNIQYF. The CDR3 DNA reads TGTGCCAGCAGTTTTGGGGGTAGTAGGAGAAACATTCAGTACTTC.

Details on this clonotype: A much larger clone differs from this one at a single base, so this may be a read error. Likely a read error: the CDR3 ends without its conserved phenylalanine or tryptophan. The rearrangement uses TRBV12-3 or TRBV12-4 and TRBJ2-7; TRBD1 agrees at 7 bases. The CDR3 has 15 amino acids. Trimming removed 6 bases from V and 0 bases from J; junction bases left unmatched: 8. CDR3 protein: CASRTDRDLSYEQYS. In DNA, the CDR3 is TGTGCCAGCAGAACTGACAGGGATCTCTCCTACGAGCAGTACTCC.

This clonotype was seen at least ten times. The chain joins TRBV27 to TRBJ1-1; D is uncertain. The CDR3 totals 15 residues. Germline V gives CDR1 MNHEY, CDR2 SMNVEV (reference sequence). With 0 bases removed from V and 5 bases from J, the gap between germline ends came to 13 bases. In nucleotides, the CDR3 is TGTGCCAGCAGTTTATCGGCAGTTAGTAAGACTGAAGCTTTCTTT. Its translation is CASSLSAVSKTEAFF.

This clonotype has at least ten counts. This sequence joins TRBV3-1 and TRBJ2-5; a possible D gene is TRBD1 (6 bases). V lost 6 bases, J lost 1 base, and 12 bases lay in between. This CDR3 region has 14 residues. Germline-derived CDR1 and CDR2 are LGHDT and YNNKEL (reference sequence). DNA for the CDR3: TGTGCCAGCAGGACAGGAGCAAGCCAAGAGACCCAGTACTTC. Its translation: CASRTGASQETQYF.

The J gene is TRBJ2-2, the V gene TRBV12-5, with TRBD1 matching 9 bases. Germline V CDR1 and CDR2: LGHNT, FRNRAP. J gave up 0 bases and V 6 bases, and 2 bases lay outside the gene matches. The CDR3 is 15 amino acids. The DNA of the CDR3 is TGTGCTAGTGGCGGACAGGGGCCGAACACCGGGGAGCTGTTTTTT. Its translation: CASGGQGPNTGELFF. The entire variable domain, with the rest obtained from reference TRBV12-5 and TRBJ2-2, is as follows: DARVTQTPRHKVTEMGQEVTMRCQPILGHNTVFWYRQTMMQGLELLAYFRNRAPLDDSGMPKDRFSAEMPDATLATLKIQPSEPRDSAVYFCASGGQGPNTGELFFGEGSRLTVL.

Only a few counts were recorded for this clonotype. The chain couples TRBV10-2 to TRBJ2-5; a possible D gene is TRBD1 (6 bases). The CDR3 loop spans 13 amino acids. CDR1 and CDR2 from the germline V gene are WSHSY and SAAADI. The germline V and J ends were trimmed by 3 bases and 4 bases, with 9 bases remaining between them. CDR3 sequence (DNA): TGCGCCAGCAGTGACACAGGGCCAGAGACCCAGTACTTC. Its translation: CASSDTGPETQYF.

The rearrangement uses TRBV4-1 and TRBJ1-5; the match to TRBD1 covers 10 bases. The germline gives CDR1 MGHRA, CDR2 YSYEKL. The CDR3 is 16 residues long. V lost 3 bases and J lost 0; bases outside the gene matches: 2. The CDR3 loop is CASSHRTGGSNQPQHF. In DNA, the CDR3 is TGCGCCAGCAGCCATAGGACAGGGGGTAGCAATCAGCCCCAGCATTTT.

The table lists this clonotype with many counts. CDR3 amino acids: CASWTDPYEQYF. CDR3 in DNA: TGTGCCAGCTGGACAGACCCCTACGAGCAGTACTTC. The chain is built from TRBV27 and TRBJ2-7; D possibly corresponds to TRBD1 (6 bases). The CDR3 contains 12 residues. V lost 8 bases to trimming and J lost 2 bases, with 10 bases between them. Germline CDR1 reads MNHEY; CDR2 reads SMNVEV (reference sequence).

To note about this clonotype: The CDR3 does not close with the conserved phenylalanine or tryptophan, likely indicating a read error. The DNA of the CDR3 is TGTGCCAGCAGCCCCCACATGAGTAGCACAGATACGCAGTATCTT. Translating gives CASSPHMSSTDTQYL. This sequence joins TRBV11-2 and TRBJ2-3, with no clear D. The CDR3 contains 15 residues. V was trimmed by 5 bases and J by 0 bases, leaving 12 bases between them. CDR1 is SGHAT and CDR2 is FQNNGV in the germline V gene.

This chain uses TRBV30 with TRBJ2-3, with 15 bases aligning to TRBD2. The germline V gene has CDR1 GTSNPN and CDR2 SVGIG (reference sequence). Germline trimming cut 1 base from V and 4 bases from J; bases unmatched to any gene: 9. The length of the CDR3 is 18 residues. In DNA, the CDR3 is TGTGCCTGGAGTGGTCGGTTCGGACTAGCGGGAGGGGCAGATACGCAGTATTTT. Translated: CAWSGRFGLAGGADTQYF.

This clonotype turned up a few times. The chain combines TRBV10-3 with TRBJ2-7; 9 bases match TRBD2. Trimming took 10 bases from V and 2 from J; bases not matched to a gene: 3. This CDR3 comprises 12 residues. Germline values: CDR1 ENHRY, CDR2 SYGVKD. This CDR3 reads CATRGGAYEQYF. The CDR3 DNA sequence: TGTGCCACGCGGGGGGGTGCCTACGAGCAGTACTTC.

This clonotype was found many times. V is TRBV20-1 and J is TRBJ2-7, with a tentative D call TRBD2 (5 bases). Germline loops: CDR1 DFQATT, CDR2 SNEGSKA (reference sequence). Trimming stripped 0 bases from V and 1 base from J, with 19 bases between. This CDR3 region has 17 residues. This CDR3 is CSARDHVEAVTSYEQYF. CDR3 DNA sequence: TGCAGTGCTAGAGATCATGTTGAAGCGGTGACTTCCTACGAGCAGTACTTC.

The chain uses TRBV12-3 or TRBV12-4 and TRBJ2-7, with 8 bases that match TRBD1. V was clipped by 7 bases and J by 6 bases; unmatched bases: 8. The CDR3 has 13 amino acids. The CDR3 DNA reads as TGTGCCAGCACCTCGACAGGGGCTAGCGAGCAGTACTTC. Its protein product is CASTSTGASEQYF.

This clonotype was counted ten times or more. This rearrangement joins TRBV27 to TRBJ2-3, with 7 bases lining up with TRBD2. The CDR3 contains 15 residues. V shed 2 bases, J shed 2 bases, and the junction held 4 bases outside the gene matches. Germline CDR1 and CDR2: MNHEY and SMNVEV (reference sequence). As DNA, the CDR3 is TGTGCCAGCAGTTTACGGGGGACTACCACAGATACGCAGTATTTT. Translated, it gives CASSLRGTTTDTQYF.

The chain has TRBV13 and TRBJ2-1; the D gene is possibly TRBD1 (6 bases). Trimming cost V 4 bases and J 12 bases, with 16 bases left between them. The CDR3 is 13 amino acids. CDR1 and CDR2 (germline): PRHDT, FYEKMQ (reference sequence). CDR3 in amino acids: CASSSSFGGGQFF. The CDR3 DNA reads TGTGCCAGCAGCTCTAGTTTTGGGGGCGGGCAGTTCTTC.

The CDR3 DNA sequence: TGTGCCAGCAGCCGGGACAGGGGGCATGAAAAACTGTTTTTT. Amino acids: CASSRDRGHEKLFF. The chain carries TRBV6-1 and TRBJ1-4, with 12 positions matching TRBD1. J gave up 6 bases and V 6 bases, and 2 bases lay outside the gene matches. There are 14 residues in the CDR3. CDR1 is MNHNS and CDR2 is SASEGT in the germline V gene.

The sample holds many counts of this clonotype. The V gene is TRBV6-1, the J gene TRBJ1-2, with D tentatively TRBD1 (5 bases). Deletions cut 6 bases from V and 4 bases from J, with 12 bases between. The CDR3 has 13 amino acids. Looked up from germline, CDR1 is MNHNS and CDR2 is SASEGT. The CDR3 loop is CASRLDGTYGYTF. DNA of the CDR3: TGTGCCAGCAGGTTAGACGGGACCTATGGCTACACCTTC.

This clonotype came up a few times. CDR3 nucleotide sequence: TGCAGCGTCGCCCCCGGCAGCTATACGCAGTATTTT. Its translation is CSVAPGSYTQYF. The chain recombines TRBV29-1 with TRBJ2-3; D gene uncertain. This CDR3 is built from 12 residues. Deletions cut 6 bases from V and 7 bases from J, with 14 bases between. Germline assignment: CDR1 SQVTM and CDR2 ANQGSEA.

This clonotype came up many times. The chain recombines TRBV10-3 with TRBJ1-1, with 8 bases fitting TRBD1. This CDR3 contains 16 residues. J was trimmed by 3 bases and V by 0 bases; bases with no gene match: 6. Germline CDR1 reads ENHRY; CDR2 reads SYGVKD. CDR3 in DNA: TGTGCCATCAGTGAGTCCTTAGGACAGGGCCACACTGAAGCTTTCTTT. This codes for CAISESLGQGHTEAFF.

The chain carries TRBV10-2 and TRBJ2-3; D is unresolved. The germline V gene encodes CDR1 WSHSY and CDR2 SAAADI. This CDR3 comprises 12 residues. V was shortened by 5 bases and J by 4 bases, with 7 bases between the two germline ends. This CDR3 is CASSISADTQYF. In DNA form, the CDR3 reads TGCGCCAGCAGTATCTCAGCAGATACGCAGTATTTT.

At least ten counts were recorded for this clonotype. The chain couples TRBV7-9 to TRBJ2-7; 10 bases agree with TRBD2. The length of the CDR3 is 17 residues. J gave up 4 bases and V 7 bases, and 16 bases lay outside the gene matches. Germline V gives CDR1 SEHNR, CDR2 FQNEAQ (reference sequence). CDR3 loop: CASIPPLVDSGRYEQYF. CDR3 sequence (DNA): TGTGCCAGCATCCCCCCCTTGGTTGATAGCGGGAGGTACGAGCAGTACTTC.